One and the same sample provided the 32 T cell receptor beta chains below, sequenced in a study of long-term antiretroviral therapy in people with HIV. The run of the v3.0 immunoSEQ assay was at survey level. Generated by immunoSEQ multiplex PCR, the TCRdb table keeps only in-frame clones and is missing some. The data hold around 39,000 clones, with roughly 80% observed a single time. The sequencing here drew on unsorted PBMCs, taken 1 year after starting antiretroviral therapy. The source is a man aged 18 to 35 with HIV.

This clone has only a few counts. V is TRBV19 and J is TRBJ2-7, with D tentatively TRBD1 (5 bases). Trimming removed 5 bases from V and 2 bases from J, with 13 bases in between. Germline V lookup: CDR1 LNHDA, CDR2 SQIVND (reference sequence). There are 14 residues in the CDR3. The CDR3 sequence is CASSLQTATYEQYF. In DNA form, the CDR3 reads TGTGCCAGTAGTCTGCAGACAGCGACCTACGAGCAGTACTTC. The full variable domain, its missing parts supplied by reference TRBV19 and TRBJ2-7, is DGGITQSPKYLFRKEGQNVTLSCEQNLNHDAMYWYRQDPGQGLRLIYYSQIVNDFQKGDIAEGYSVSREKKESFPLTVTSAQKNPTAFYLCASSLQTATYEQYFGPGTRLTVT.

The chain carries TRBV5-6 and TRBJ2-1; 9 bases fit TRBD1. The CDR3 sequence is 15 residues long. Germline V gives CDR1 SGHDT, CDR2 YYEEEE. V gave up 5 bases and J gave up 8 bases; unmatched junction bases: 11. CDR3 amino acids: CASSLGTGNLYEQFF. In DNA, the CDR3 is TGTGCCAGCAGTCTCGGGACAGGGAATTTATATGAGCAGTTCTTC.

This chain joins TRBV9 and TRBJ1-1; D gene ambiguous. CDR3 length equals 12 residues. The ends were cut back, 3 bases at V and 0 bases at J, with 3 bases in the middle. Germline CDR1 SGDLS, CDR2 YYNGEE. The CDR3 here is CASSAMNTEAFF. As DNA, the CDR3 is TGTGCCAGCAGCGCAATGAACACTGAAGCTTTCTTT. Full variable domain (rest looked up from reference TRBV9 and TRBJ1-1): DSGVTQTPKHLITATGQRVTLRCSPRSGDLSVYWYQQSLDQGLQFLIQYYNGEERAKGNILERFSAQQFPDLHSELNLSSLELGDSALYFCASSAMNTEAFFGQGTRLTVV.

The rearrangement joins TRBV7-2 to TRBJ1-1; D gene unclear. The CDR3 contains 11 residues. V was trimmed by 5 bases and J by 10 bases, leaving 11 bases between them. Germline V gives CDR1 SGHTA, CDR2 FQGNSA. The DNA for the CDR3 is TGTGCCAGCAGCCCTGGACGGGTAGCTTTCTTT. Protein product: CASSPGRVAFF.

V gene TRBV19 combines with J gene TRBJ2-7; D may correspond to TRBD1 or TRBD2 (5 bases each). The CDR3 length is 16 residues. Trimming removed 0 bases from V and 4 bases from J, with 16 bases in between. From germline, CDR1 is LNHDA and CDR2 SQIVND (reference sequence). CDR3 nucleotides: TGTGCCAGTAGTATAGATCCCGGGACGGGAAAATACGAGCAGTACTTC. It is translated as CASSIDPGTGKYEQYF.

CDR3 DNA sequence: TGCGCCAGCAGCCAAGAAGGGTTACTAGCGTCCCACAATGAGCAGTTCTTC. This codes for CASSQEGLLASHNEQFF. V gene TRBV4-3 combines with J gene TRBJ2-1; 7 bases fit TRBD2. The ends lost 0 bases at V and 5 bases at J; junction bases unmatched: 10. Germline assignment: CDR1 LGHNA and CDR2 YSLEER. The CDR3 covers 17 residues.

This clone was seen only a few times. V and J are TRBV28 and TRBJ2-7; 8 bases are a match to TRBD1. This CDR3 has 12 amino acids. CDR1 MDHEN and CDR2 SYDVKM come from the germline V gene. With 6 bases clipped from V and 3 bases from J, the junction kept 1 base outside the gene matches. CDR3 region: CASRTGVYEQYF. The CDR3 DNA is TGTGCCAGCAGGACAGGGGTCTACGAGCAGTACTTC.

The chain carries TRBV7-2 and TRBJ1-4; D possibly corresponds to TRBD1 (5 bases). The CDR3 spans 15 residues. V lost 6 bases, J lost 2 bases, and 13 bases lay in between. Germline CDR1 reads SGHTA; CDR2 reads FQGNSA. CDR3 residues: CASRSRRQTNEKLFF. CDR3 DNA sequence: TGTGCCAGCAGGTCGAGGAGACAGACTAATGAAAAACTGTTTTTT.

This clone has a handful of counts. This chain joins TRBV27 and TRBJ2-7, with D possibly called TRBD1 or TRBD2 (6 bases each). Germline V gene data show CDR1 as MNHEY and CDR2 as SMNVEV (reference sequence). The V end lost 5 bases, the J end lost 4 bases, and 15 bases lay between the germline ends. CDR3 length equals 14 residues. CDR3 in amino acids: CASSPLPGAYEQYF. The CDR3 bases are TGTGCCAGCAGTCCCCTCCCGGGGGCGTACGAGCAGTACTTC.

The chain carries TRBV5-5 and TRBJ2-1; D may be TRBD2 (6 bases). Deletions cut 4 bases from V and 6 bases from J, with 14 bases between. The CDR3 is made up of 14 amino acids. Germline loops: CDR1 SGHKS, CDR2 YYEKEE (reference sequence). The CDR3 nucleotides read TGTGCCAGCAGCCCGGGACTGCGAACCAATGAGCAGTTCTTC. As protein: CASSPGLRTNEQFF.

This clone was recorded a few times. The rearrangement links TRBV7-9 to TRBJ2-7, with D unresolved. Trimming left V 5 bases short and J 2 bases short, with 13 bases between. CDR3 length equals 14 residues. CDR1 is SEHNR, CDR2 FQNEAQ, per germline (reference sequence). In DNA, the CDR3 is TGTGCCAGCAGCCCCCAATCTAGTACCTACGAGCAGTACTTC. Translating it yields CASSPQSSTYEQYF.

The chain has TRBV4-2 and TRBJ2-7; a possible D gene is TRBD2 (5 bases). The V gene's germline CDR1 is LGHNA and CDR2 YNFKEQ. CDR3 length: 14 residues. The V gene lost 4 bases and the J gene lost 1 base, with 11 bases spanning the gap. This CDR3 reads CASSPGRGSYEQYF. CDR3 coding DNA: TGTGCCAGCAGCCCAGGTCGGGGTTCCTACGAGCAGTACTTC.

V is TRBV4-3 and J is TRBJ1-4; weak D call: TRBD1 (6 bases). The CDR3 sequence is 19 residues long. V was pared by 1 base and J by 0 bases, with 18 bases between. CDR1 is LGHNA, CDR2 YSLEER, per germline. The CDR3 spells CASSQGRDMRFATNEKLFF. As DNA, the CDR3 is TGCGCCAGCAGCCAAGGCCGGGACATGAGGTTCGCAACTAATGAAAAACTGTTTTTT.

The rearrangement joins TRBV5-1 to TRBJ1-4; 10 bases fit TRBD1. Germline CDR1 and CDR2: SGHRS and YFSETQ. Trimming cost V 4 bases and J 7 bases; bases outside gene matches: 4. The CDR3 is 14 residues long. The CDR3, as DNA: TGCGCCAGCAGCGGCCGGGACAGGGGTGAAAAACTGTTTTTT. Translated: CASSGRDRGEKLFF.

The V gene is TRBV9, the J gene TRBJ1-2, with TRBD1 identical over 8 bases. This CDR3 has 17 residues. Germline CDR1 and CDR2: SGDLS and YYNGEE. Trimming cost V 4 bases and J 6 bases; bases outside gene matches: 17. CDR3 sequence (DNA): TGTGCCAGCAGCCTCAGGACAGGGCCCATTAGTGGCCATGGCTACACCTTC. It specifies CASSLRTGPISGHGYTF.

This clone was detected only once. V is TRBV6-6 and J is TRBJ1-4, with 7 bases that match TRBD1. This CDR3 region has 15 residues. CDR1 and CDR2 from the germline V gene are MNHNY and SVGAGI (reference sequence). The V segment lost 7 bases and the J segment 0 bases; nucleotides outside the gene matches: 5. CDR3 loop: CASTGRGATNEKLFF. The CDR3 DNA sequence: TGTGCCAGCACGGGCAGGGGGGCAACTAATGAAAAACTGTTTTTT.

The chain recombines TRBV5-1 with TRBJ2-3, with D hard to call. The germline gives CDR1 SGHRS, CDR2 YFSETQ. V shed 3 bases and J shed 2 bases, with 7 bases lying between them. This CDR3 has 13 residues. CDR3 loop: CASSSPFTDTQYF. DNA of the CDR3: TGCGCCAGCAGCTCCCCCTTCACAGATACGCAGTATTTT.

The chain combines TRBV6-6 with TRBJ1-1; D uncertain. The CDR3 is made up of 15 amino acids. CDR1 and CDR2 (germline): MNHNY, SVGAGI (reference sequence). V shed 6 bases and J shed 0 bases, with 14 bases lying between them. The CDR3 DNA sequence: TGTGCCAGCAGCAACGGACGGACCTTGAACACTGAAGCTTTCTTT. It is translated as CASSNGRTLNTEAFF.

V gene TRBV7-6 combines with J gene TRBJ2-7; 7 bases fit TRBD2. J gave up 3 bases and V 5 bases, and 7 bases lay outside the gene matches. This CDR3 region has 14 residues. Germline loops: CDR1 SGHVS, CDR2 FNYEAQ. CDR3 sequence: CASSTGLDIYEQYF. The CDR3 nucleotides read TGTGCCAGCAGCACTGGACTAGACATCTACGAGCAGTACTTC.

This CDR3 reads CASSSGRDRGLNEQYF. In DNA, the CDR3 is TGTGCCAGCAGCTCCGGCCGGGACAGGGGGTTAAACGAGCAGTACTTC. The gene calls are TRBV7-9 and TRBJ2-7, with TRBD1 matching 11 bases. V shed 4 bases, J shed 5 bases, and the junction held 10 bases outside the gene matches. CDR3 length: 16 amino acids. Germline-derived CDR1 and CDR2 are SEHNR and FQNEAQ (reference sequence).

V and J are TRBV9 and TRBJ2-1; a weak D match, TRBD1 (6 bases). The CDR3 runs to 17 residues. Per germline, CDR1 SGDLS and CDR2 YYNGEE. V lost 3 bases, J lost 4 bases, and 20 bases lay in between. The CDR3 sequence is CASSDPRTAFSYNEQFF. The DNA for the CDR3 is TGTGCCAGCAGCGACCCCCGGACAGCTTTCTCTTACAATGAGCAGTTCTTC. The variable domain in full, with the rest retrieved from reference TRBV9 and TRBJ2-1, is DSGVTQTPKHLITATGQRVTLRCSPRSGDLSVYWYQQSLDQGLQFLIQYYNGEERAKGNILERFSAQQFPDLHSELNLSSLELGDSALYFCASSDPRTAFSYNEQFFGPGTRLTVL.

This chain links TRBV2 with TRBJ2-2; 11 nucleotides line up with TRBD1. The CDR3 is 14 residues long. The J segment lost 4 bases and the V segment lost 7 bases, leaving 2 bases of the junction unmatched. Germline V lookup: CDR1 SNHLY, CDR2 FYNNEI. CDR3 DNA sequence: TGTGCCAGCACGGGACAGGGGGGCACCGGGGAGCTGTTTTTT. Protein: CASTGQGGTGELFF.

This clone came up once. The chain has TRBV7-6 and TRBJ1-5, with a tentative D call TRBD1 (6 bases). Germline V CDR1 and CDR2: SGHVS, FNYEAQ. V lost 5 bases and J lost 5, with 16 bases in between. The CDR3 is made up of 15 amino acids. The CDR3 bases are TGTGCCAGCAGCCGGCGAACAGGGAAAGATCAGCCCCAGCATTTT. Translated: CASSRRTGKDQPQHF.

The chain carries TRBV19 and TRBJ1-1, with 10 bases fitting TRBD1. The CDR3 has 14 amino acids. Germline V CDR1 and CDR2: LNHDA, SQIVND (reference sequence). The ends lost 1 base at V and 4 bases at J; junction bases unmatched: 0. Written as DNA, the CDR3 is TGTGCCAGTAGTATAGGGACAGGGGGCACTGAAGCTTTCTTT. Protein: CASSIGTGGTEAFF.

This chain links TRBV6-1 with TRBJ2-1; perhaps TRBD1 as D (5 bases). CDR3 length: 15 residues. Germline V gene lookup returns CDR1 MNHNS and CDR2 SASEGT. V lost 2 bases, J lost 1 base, and 9 bases lay in between. The CDR3 coding sequence is TGTGCCAGCAGTGAATCCCAGGGTTCCTACAATGAGCAGTTCTTC. This encodes CASSESQGSYNEQFF.

The chain is built from TRBV18 and TRBJ1-5; D may be TRBD1 (6 bases). CDR3 size: 15 residues. Germline values: CDR1 KGHSH, CDR2 LQKENI. Trimming took 5 bases from V and 7 from J, leaving 18 bases between them. The chain's CDR3 is CASSSSGVTGQPQHF. DNA of the CDR3: TGTGCCAGCTCATCCTCAGGGGTAACAGGGCAGCCCCAGCATTTT.

V and J are TRBV19 and TRBJ2-3, with D unresolved. Germline values: CDR1 LNHDA, CDR2 SQIVND (reference sequence). V was trimmed by 5 bases and J by 2 bases, leaving 8 bases between them. The CDR3 length is 13 residues. CDR3 nucleotides: TGTGCCAGTAGTCACGGGTCCACAGATACGCAGTATTTT. Protein: CASSHGSTDTQYF.

This chain links TRBV13 with TRBJ2-7; D not resolved. Germline CDR1 is PRHDT and CDR2 is FYEKMQ (reference sequence). V lost 6 bases to trimming and J lost 1 base, with 10 bases between them. The CDR3 length is 13 residues. CDR3 DNA sequence: TGTGCCAGCAGTTACGGCAGGTCCTACGAGCAGTACTTC. Amino acid sequence: CASSYGRSYEQYF.

V is TRBV4-3 and J is TRBJ2-4, with D unresolved. CDR1 is LGHNA and CDR2 is YSLEER in the germline V gene. This CDR3 is 15 amino acids long. V was pared by 2 bases and J by 1 base, with 9 bases between. The CDR3 reads CASSQSQNAKNIQYF. CDR3 nucleotides: TGCGCCAGCAGCCAAAGCCAGAATGCCAAAAACATTCAGTACTTC.

V and J are TRBV9 and TRBJ1-1; D possibly corresponds to TRBD1 (5 bases). In germline, CDR1 is SGDLS, CDR2 YYNGEE. Trimming cost V 0 bases and J 5 bases, with 17 bases left between them. This CDR3 comprises 16 residues. For the CDR3, the DNA is TGTGCCAGCAGCGTAGGGGGGGGGACGACGGATACTGAAGCTTTCTTT. This gives the protein CASSVGGGTTDTEAFF.

Written as DNA, the CDR3 is TGTGCCAGCAGCTTAACCCTCGGGACAGGGACTCAGCAGTACTTC. This translates into CASSLTLGTGTQQYF. The chain combines TRBV7-9 with TRBJ2-7; 9 bases are a match to TRBD1. CDR3 length: 15 amino acids. CDR1 is SEHNR and CDR2 is FQNEAQ in the germline V gene (reference sequence). V dropped 2 bases and J dropped 8; count of bases not matched to a gene: 10.

This chain connects TRBV7-9 to TRBJ2-7; unclear D gene. The ends were cut back, 1 base at V and 6 bases at J, with 7 bases in the middle. Germline V gene lookup returns CDR1 SEHNR and CDR2 FQNEAQ (reference sequence). This CDR3 spans 12 amino acids. The CDR3: CASSLESGEQYF. In nucleotides, the CDR3 is TGTGCCAGCAGCTTAGAAAGTGGCGAGCAGTACTTC.